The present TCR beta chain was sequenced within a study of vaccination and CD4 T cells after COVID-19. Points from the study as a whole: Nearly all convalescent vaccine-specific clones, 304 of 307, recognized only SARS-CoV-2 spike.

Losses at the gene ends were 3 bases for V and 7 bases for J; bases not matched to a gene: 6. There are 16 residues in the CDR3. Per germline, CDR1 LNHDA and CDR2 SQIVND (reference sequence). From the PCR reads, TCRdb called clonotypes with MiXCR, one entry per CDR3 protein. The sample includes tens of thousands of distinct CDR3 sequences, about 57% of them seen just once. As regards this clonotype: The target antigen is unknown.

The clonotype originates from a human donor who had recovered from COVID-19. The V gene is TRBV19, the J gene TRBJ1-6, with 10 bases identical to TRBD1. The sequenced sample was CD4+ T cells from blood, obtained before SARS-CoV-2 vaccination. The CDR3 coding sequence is TGTGCCAGTAGTATCGGTTGGGGACAGGGGAATTCACCCCTCCACTTT. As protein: CASSIGWGQGNSPLHF.